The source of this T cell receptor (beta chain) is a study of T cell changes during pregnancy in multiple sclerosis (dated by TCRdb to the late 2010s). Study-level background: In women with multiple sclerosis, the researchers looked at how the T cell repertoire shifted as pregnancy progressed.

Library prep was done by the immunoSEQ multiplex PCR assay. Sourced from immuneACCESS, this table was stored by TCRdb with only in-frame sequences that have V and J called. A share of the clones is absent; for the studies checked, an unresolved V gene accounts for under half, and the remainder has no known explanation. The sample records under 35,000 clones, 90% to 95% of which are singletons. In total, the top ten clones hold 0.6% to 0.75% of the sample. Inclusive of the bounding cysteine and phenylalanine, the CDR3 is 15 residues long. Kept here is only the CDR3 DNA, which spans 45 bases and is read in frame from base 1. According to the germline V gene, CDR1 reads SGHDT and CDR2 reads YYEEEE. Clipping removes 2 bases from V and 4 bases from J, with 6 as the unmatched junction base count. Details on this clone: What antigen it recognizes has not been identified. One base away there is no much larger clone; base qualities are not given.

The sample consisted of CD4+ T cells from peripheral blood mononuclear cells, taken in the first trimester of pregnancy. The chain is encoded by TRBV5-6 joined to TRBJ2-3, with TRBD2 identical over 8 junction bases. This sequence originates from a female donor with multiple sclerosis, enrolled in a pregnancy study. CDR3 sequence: CASSFVRGAADTQYF. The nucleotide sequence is TGTGCCAGCAGCTTTGTGCGGGGGGCTGCAGATACGCAGTATTTT.